One and the same sample provided the 3 T cell receptor beta chains below, sequenced in a study of T cells in Graves' hyperthyroidism and ophthalmopathy. Template material for amplifying TCR beta CDR3 regions consisted of RNA transcripts. The HTBI primer set served for first-round RT-PCR of the TCR CDR3. From the multiplex PCR reads, TCRdb called clonotypes with MiXCR, one entry per CDR3 protein. The sample yields 250,000 to 400,000 distinct CDR3 sequences, 12% to 15% seen once. The material sequenced was blood. The receptors derive from a woman in her forties with Graves' ophthalmopathy.

The chain combines TRBV5-1 with TRBJ2-1, with 10 bases aligning to TRBD2. Germline lookup yields CDR1 SGHRS and CDR2 YFSETQ. CDR3 length: 14 residues. J gave up 6 bases and V 4 bases, and 4 bases lay outside the gene matches. The CDR3 region has the DNA TGCGCCAGCAGCGACCTAGCGGGAGTCAATGAGCAGTTCTTC. It codes for CASSDLAGVNEQFF.

The rearrangement uses TRBV5-5 and TRBJ2-3, with 8 bases that match TRBD1. Germline values: CDR1 SGHKS, CDR2 YYEKEE (reference sequence). J was trimmed by 2 bases and V by 1 base; bases with no gene match: 6. The CDR3 consists of 16 residues. The CDR3 region has the DNA TGTGCCAGCAGCTTGCTCGGGACAGGAAACACAGATACGCAGTATTTT. It is translated as CASSLLGTGNTDTQYF.

Comments on this clonotype: This may come from a read error, since a much larger clone is one base off. V gene TRBV20-1 combines with J gene TRBJ2-1; D is undetermined. Trimming pared 1 base from V and 7 bases from J, leaving 5 bases between. The CDR3 runs 11 residues. Germline V gives CDR1 DFQATT, CDR2 SNEGSKA (reference sequence). CDR3 sequence: CSARGWNEQFF. The CDR3 coding sequence is TGCAGTGCTAGAGGTTGGAATGAGCAGTTCTTC.